Following are 13 T cell receptor beta chains from one sample sequenced in a study of post-analysis software for immune sequencing data. Findings of the study overall: Patients showed TRBV5-6, TRBV5-1 and TRBV20-1 among a few TRBV segments more frequent than in controls.

Prepared libraries of TCR beta cDNA carried unique molecular identifiers. TCRdb passed the PCR reads through MiXCR, listing each CDR3 protein once. The sample contains some 690,000 distinct CDR3 sequences, 25% to 30% of which appear only once. These receptors are not linked to any known antigen. The material sequenced was blood. These receptors all stem from a girl aged 5-17 years with multiple sclerosis.

This chain joins TRBV20-1 and TRBJ2-1; no firm D call. Near its end, the DNA agrees better with TRBJ2-7, so the J call may be wrong. The CDR3 length is 17 residues. In germline, CDR1 is DFQATT, CDR2 SNEGSKA (reference sequence). CDR3 region: CSARDRGFSSSYNEQYF. CDR3 nucleotides: TGCAGTGCTAGAGATCGCGGCTTTTCGAGCTCCTACAATGAGCAGTACTTC.

The table lists this clonotype with a few counts. This may be a read error, as it is one base from a much larger clone. The chain uses TRBV29-1 and TRBJ2-5, with 9 bases identical to TRBD2. The better agreement between TRBJ2-7 and the DNA end casts doubt on the J call. From germline, CDR1 is SQVTM and CDR2 ANQGSEA. The CDR3 is 13 amino acids. Here the CDR3 DNA reads TGCAGCGTTTTAGCGGGGGCTACCTGCGAGCAGTACTTC. Amino acid sequence: CSVLAGATCEQYF.

The chain is built from TRBV11-2 and TRBJ2-3; tentatively, D is TRBD2 (5 bases). V lost 5 bases and J lost 4, with 10 bases in between. The CDR3 totals 13 residues. The germline CDR1 and CDR2 sequences are SGHAT and FQNNGV. CDR3 DNA: TGTGCCAGCAGCCCGAGGGCGTCAGATACGCAGTATTTT. Translation gives CASSPRASDTQYF.

The sample holds a few counts of this clonotype. One end of the junction fails to match germline, which may point to a read error. V gene TRBV7-2 combines with J gene TRBJ1-4; TRBD1 matches at 9 bases. Germline lookup yields CDR1 SGHTA and CDR2 FQGNSA. This CDR3 is 15 amino acids long. CDR3 DNA sequence: TGCGCCAGCAGCTTAGCTTTACAGGGGGCTGGAAAACTGTTTTTT. Translating gives CASSLALQGAGKLFF.

This clonotype was found a few times. The rearrangement uses TRBV5-5 and TRBJ2-1; 14 bases are shared with TRBD2. CDR3 length: 18 amino acids. From germline, CDR1 is SGHKS and CDR2 YYEKEE (reference sequence). J lost 0 bases, V lost 3 bases, and 5 bases had no gene match. The CDR3 region is CASSSIGTSGSSYNEQFF. For the CDR3, the DNA is TGTGCCAGCAGCTCCATCGGGACTAGCGGGAGCTCCTACAATGAGCAGTTCTTC.

This sequence joins TRBV6-5 and TRBJ2-5, with D tentatively TRBD2 (6 bases). The CDR3 totals 16 residues. V dropped 5 bases and J dropped 4 bases, with 20 bases sitting between them. CDR1 and CDR2 from the germline V gene are MNHEY and SVGAGI. As DNA, the CDR3 is TGTGCCAGCAGTCCCAGTACCCTGTCCGGGGGAGAGACCCAGTACTTC. Encoded protein: CASSPSTLSGGETQYF.

This clonotype was detected a few times. The V gene is TRBV7-2, the J gene TRBJ2-3; maybe TRBD2 (5 bases). V was pared by 5 bases and J by 2 bases, with 17 bases between. CDR3 length equals 16 residues. Germline V gene sequence: CDR1 SGHTA, CDR2 FQGNSA. The CDR3 region is CASSRTSTIPTDTQYF. The CDR3 DNA reads as TGTGCCAGCAGCCGAACTAGTACGATACCCACAGATACGCAGTATTTT.

The rearrangement joins TRBV5-1 to TRBJ2-5; D not resolved. The V gene lost 0 bases and the J gene lost 0 bases, with 12 bases spanning the gap. The germline CDR1 and CDR2 sequences are SGHRS and YFSETQ. The CDR3 loop spans 16 amino acids. The CDR3 DNA is TGCGCCAGCAGCTTGGCGGACGATACGTACCAAGAGACCCAGTACTTC. As protein: CASSLADDTYQETQYF.

With respect to this clonotype: One end of the junction is discordant with germline, which a read error may explain. The chain couples TRBV5-1 to TRBJ2-3, with D possibly called TRBD1 or TRBD2 (5 bases each). There are 13 residues in the CDR3. From germline, CDR1 is SGHRS and CDR2 YFSETQ. CDR3 sequence: CASNGGHTDRQYF. CDR3 nucleotide sequence: TGCGCCAGCAATGGAGGACACACAGATAGGCAGTATTTT.

This clonotype appeared a few times. CDR3 loop: CASSSSYQETQYF. The DNA of the CDR3 is TGCGCCAGCAGCTCCTCGTACCAAGAGACCCAGTACTTC. The genes are TRBV5-1 and TRBJ2-5; D remains ambiguous. Trimming cost V 3 bases and J 0 bases, with 6 bases left between them. This CDR3 is built from 13 residues. CDR1 and CDR2 from the germline V gene are SGHRS and YFSETQ.

This clonotype occurred a few times. CDR3 protein: CASSDVPGANYGYTF. The CDR3 DNA sequence: TGTGCCAGCAGTGACGTGCCAGGTGCTAACTATGGCTACACCTTC. The V call is TRBV6-4, the J call TRBJ1-2; no definite D call. Germline CDR1 reads MRHNA; CDR2 reads SNTAGT. The germline V and J ends were trimmed by 2 bases and 0 bases, with 10 bases remaining between them. CDR3 length equals 15 residues.

This chain connects TRBV2 to TRBJ1-5; 8 bases match TRBD1. V lost 7 bases and J lost 2; bases outside the gene matches: 7. The CDR3 has 15 residues. CDR1 is SNHLY, CDR2 FYNNEI, per germline. For the CDR3, the DNA is TGTGCCAGCAACCCTGACAGGGGCCGCAATCAGCCCCAGCATTTT. Translated, it gives CASNPDRGRNQPQHF.

V is TRBV6-2 or TRBV6-3 and J is TRBJ2-5; 13 bases agree with TRBD2. This CDR3 contains 17 residues. The V gene end was trimmed by 4 bases and the J gene end by 11 bases; junction bases not matched to a gene: 16. Germline lookup yields CDR1 MNHEY and CDR2 SVGEGT. The CDR3 protein is CASSWTSGSISCNEQYF. CDR3 bases: TGTGCCAGCAGTTGGACTAGCGGGAGTATCTCCTGCAATGAGCAGTACTTC.